This TCR beta chain emerged from a study of blood T cells in healthy people across ages. CDR3 length equals 16 residues. J was trimmed by 5 bases and V by 6 bases; bases with no gene match: 8. The table lists this clonotype with a few counts. The use of a sample-barcoded 5' primer and a J-beta primer mix characterized a second PCR of roughly 6 to 12 cycles. From the 5' RACE reads, TCRdb called clonotypes with MiXCR, one entry per CDR3 protein. The table includes around 320,000 distinct CDR3 sequences, roughly 27% detected once. Sequenced material: blood. The TCR was taken from a woman aged 65 to 85 in good health. V is TRBV12-3 or TRBV12-4 and J is TRBJ2-3, with 13 positions matching TRBD2. The CDR3 reads CASSRRLAGGLDTQYF. CDR3 nucleotides: TGTGCCAGCAGCCGCCGACTAGCGGGAGGCCTAGATACGCAGTATTTT.